The present T cell receptor (beta chain) was sequenced within a study of T cell responses to AZD1222 COVID-19 vaccine. Study conclusions and caveats: Females made up more of the donors, who were largely white British, and clonal diversity may have come out too low.

In regard to this clone: Antigen: not known.

The protocol was immunoSEQ multiplex PCR, while the TCRdb copy is restricted to in-frame clones and leaves out a portion. The sample shows approximately 110,000 clones, approximately 90% of them seen only once. The sample here was peripheral blood, taken on day 0 of AZD1222 vaccination. The receptor was derived from an adult in good health.

CDR3 amino acids: CASSLTVYEQYF. CDR3 nucleotides: TGTGCCAGCAGCTTAACCGTCTACGAGCAGTACTTC. The gene calls are TRBV5-6 and TRBJ2-7; D gene unclear. The germline V and J ends were trimmed by 2 bases and 3 bases, with 6 bases remaining between them. The CDR3 totals 12 residues. CDR1 and CDR2 from the germline V gene are SGHDT and YYEEEE.